Listed here are 29 T cell receptor beta chains from one sample, sequenced in a study of blood T cell repertoires in COVID-19. The assay was immunoSEQ multiplex PCR, and TCRdb's table has in-frame clones only and misses some. The table has 200,000 to 300,000 clones, around 83% seen once. The sequenced material came from peripheral blood. The origin of the receptors is a man aged 80 or over with acute or convalescent COVID-19.

The rearrangement joins TRBV7-6 to TRBJ2-1; D is perhaps TRBD1 (5 bases). Germline CDR1 reads SGHVS; CDR2 reads FNYEAQ. CDR3 length: 15 amino acids. Trimming left V 0 bases short and J 6 bases short, with 12 bases between. The CDR3 loop reads CASSLAYGRANEQFF. CDR3 nucleotides: TGTGCCAGCAGCTTAGCGTACGGCAGGGCCAATGAGCAGTTCTTC.

The rearrangement links TRBV7-6 to TRBJ2-3; 8 bases are shared with TRBD2. V lost 5 bases and J lost 6; bases outside the gene matches: 10. Germline values: CDR1 SGHVS, CDR2 FNYEAQ. This CDR3 region has 15 residues. The CDR3 spells CASSTPGLGSDTQYF. The CDR3 DNA reads TGTGCCAGCAGCACCCCGGGACTAGGATCCGATACGCAGTATTTT.

This clone has a single count. The genes are TRBV6-5 and TRBJ1-1; 9 bases are a match to TRBD1. The CDR3 extends over 15 amino acids. In germline, CDR1 is MNHEY, CDR2 SVGAGI. The ends lost 5 bases at V and 5 bases at J; junction bases unmatched: 9. CDR3 in DNA: TGTGCCAGCAGTACCCCACAGGGGGCGGGGACTGAAGCTTTCTTT. Translating gives CASSTPQGAGTEAFF.

The CDR3: CASSEGLAYNEQFF. The CDR3 nucleotides read TGTGCCAGCAGTGAAGGACTAGCGTACAATGAGCAGTTCTTC. This chain joins TRBV6-1 and TRBJ2-1; 8 bases align to TRBD2. Germline CDR1 reads MNHNS; CDR2 reads SASEGT. The CDR3 extends over 14 amino acids. V shed 1 base, J shed 4 bases, and the junction held 0 bases outside the gene matches.

The genes are TRBV6-1 and TRBJ2-3; TRBD2 matches at 13 bases. Germline assignment: CDR1 MNHNS and CDR2 SASEGT. This CDR3 region has 15 residues. The V gene end was trimmed by 1 base and the J gene end by 12 bases; junction bases not matched to a gene: 7. The CDR3 sequence: CASSEGTSGGRGQYF. The CDR3 region has the DNA TGTGCCAGCAGTGAAGGGACTAGCGGGGGCCGCGGCCAGTATTTT.

The rearrangement joins TRBV5-4 to TRBJ1-5, with D possibly TRBD1 on 6 matching bases. The germline V and J ends were trimmed by 3 bases and 0 bases, with 13 bases remaining between them. This CDR3 region has 16 residues. Germline CDR1 and CDR2: SGHNT and YYREEE (reference sequence). The CDR3 region is CASSWGGPDSNQPQHF. CDR3 in DNA: TGTGCCAGCAGCTGGGGGGGGCCCGATAGCAATCAGCCCCAGCATTTT.

The chain couples TRBV2 to TRBJ2-2; D remains ambiguous. V was trimmed by 6 bases and J by 6 bases, leaving 8 bases between them. Germline CDR1 reads SNHLY; CDR2 reads FYNNEI. The CDR3 runs to 12 residues. The CDR3 reads CASRRKPGELFF. The CDR3 nucleotides read TGTGCCAGCAGAAGAAAGCCCGGGGAGCTGTTTTTT.

The V call is TRBV14, the J call TRBJ2-2; D is uncertain. Germline V lookup: CDR1 SGHDN, CDR2 FVKESK. V was clipped by 4 bases and J by 8 bases, with 14 bases between them. The length of the CDR3 is 14 residues. CDR3 amino acids: CASSLLTPWGELFF. The DNA of the CDR3 is TGTGCCAGCAGCCTGTTGACTCCCTGGGGGGAGCTGTTTTTT.

J is TRBJ1-4 and V is TRBV24-1, with 9 bases aligning to TRBD1. The junction had 9 bases not matched to a gene; V was cut back by 4 bases and J by 7 bases. In germline, CDR1 is KGHDR, CDR2 SFDVKD. The CDR3 is 16 amino acids. The CDR3 DNA reads TGTGCCACCAGTGAAGCCCGGGGACAGGGAACTGAAAAACTGTTTTTT. Translation: CATSEARGQGTEKLFF.

The chain has TRBV6-5 and TRBJ2-7; 7 nucleotides align to TRBD2. The CDR3 has 14 residues. V gave up 3 bases and J gave up 1 base; unmatched junction bases: 3. Germline values: CDR1 MNHEY, CDR2 SVGAGI. The CDR3 here is CASSYGEGSYEQYF. Here the CDR3 DNA reads TGTGCCAGCAGTTATGGGGAGGGTTCCTACGAGCAGTACTTC.

CDR3 amino acids: CASSEGRRGKNSPLHF. CDR3 nucleotide sequence: TGTGCCAGCAGTGAAGGGCGGCGAGGGAAGAATTCACCCCTCCACTTT. The J gene is TRBJ1-6, the V gene TRBV25-1, with D uncertain. Trimming took 2 bases from V and 7 from J, leaving 15 bases between them. Germline lookup yields CDR1 MGHDK and CDR2 SYGVNS. CDR3 size: 16 residues.

This chain connects TRBV11-2 to TRBJ2-4, with D maybe TRBD1 (6 bases). The CDR3 spans 14 residues. Germline values: CDR1 SGHAT, CDR2 FQNNGV. V was pared by 5 bases and J by 8 bases, with 16 bases between. CDR3 nucleotides: TGTGCCAGCAGCCTAGGACCGGACAGTCACATTCAGTACTTC. Protein: CASSLGPDSHIQYF.

The V and J genes are TRBV6-2 or TRBV6-3 and TRBJ1-1, with D tentatively TRBD1 (5 bases). V gave up 0 bases and J gave up 5 bases, with 10 bases separating them. The CDR3 has 14 amino acids. Germline lookup yields CDR1 MNHEY and CDR2 SVGEGT. The CDR3 loop reads CASSYSGGRTEAFF. The CDR3 nucleotides are TGTGCCAGCAGTTACTCCGGGGGAAGGACTGAAGCTTTCTTT.

The chain is built from TRBV6-5 and TRBJ1-1; 10 bases map to TRBD1. CDR3 length: 15 residues. Germline V lookup: CDR1 MNHEY, CDR2 SVGAGI. Losses at the gene ends were 5 bases for V and 1 base for J; bases not matched to a gene: 4. CDR3 protein: CASSTGQGSNTEAFF. Written as DNA, the CDR3 is TGTGCCAGCAGTACGGGACAGGGGTCGAACACTGAAGCTTTCTTT.

The chain couples TRBV2 to TRBJ2-7, with 8 bases lining up with TRBD1. Germline V CDR1 and CDR2: SNHLY, FYNNEI. After removal of 3 bases from V and 9 bases from J, the junction contained 4 bases not matched to a gene. This CDR3 has 12 amino acids. In nucleotides, the CDR3 is TGTGCCAGCAGTGACACAGGGGGATCGCAGTACTTC. Amino acid sequence: CASSDTGGSQYF.

V usage is TRBV10-1 and J usage is TRBJ2-3; D might be TRBD2 (5 bases). The ends were cut back, 1 base at V and 6 bases at J, with 8 bases in the middle. The CDR3 length is 13 residues. Germline lookup yields CDR1 WNHNN and CDR2 SYGVQD (reference sequence). The CDR3 here is CASSEFGGDTQYF. CDR3 DNA: TGCGCCAGCAGTGAGTTCGGCGGGGATACGCAGTATTTT.

The V gene is TRBV4-2, the J gene TRBJ1-1; D remains unclear. This CDR3 is built from 16 residues. Germline CDR1 reads LGHNA; CDR2 reads YNFKEQ. Trimming stripped 5 bases from V and 0 bases from J, with 16 bases between. CDR3 in amino acids: CASSFRLGLVNTEAFF. DNA of the CDR3: TGTGCCAGCAGCTTTCGACTCGGACTGGTGAACACTGAAGCTTTCTTT.

The V call is TRBV21-1, the J call TRBJ1-6; no DNA check was done on the table's D call, TRBD1. TRBV21-1 is a pseudogene locus. The CDR3 consists of 16 residues. The DNA for the CDR3 is TGTGCCAGCAGCACGACAGGGGGTGCGTATAATTCACCCCTCCACTTT. Amino acids: CASSTTGGAYNSPLHF.

This chain connects TRBV5-8 to TRBJ1-2; 7 bases line up with TRBD1. Germline V gene data show CDR1 as SGHTS and CDR2 as YDEGEE. The CDR3 has 16 amino acids. V shed 6 bases and J 4 bases; nucleotides not matched to a gene: 15. CDR3 sequence (DNA): TGTGCCAGCATCCCCCCAACCGGGACAGCGAGCTATGGCTACACCTTC. This codes for CASIPPTGTASYGYTF.

V gene TRBV3-1 (or the pseudogene TRBV3-2) combines with J gene TRBJ2-1, with D maybe TRBD1 (6 bases). Germline V gives CDR1 LGHDT, CDR2 YNNKEL (reference sequence). V lost 3 bases and J 12 bases, leaving 12 bases between the germline ends. The CDR3 spans 12 residues. The CDR3 here is CASSQGASGQFF. The CDR3 nucleotides are TGTGCCAGCAGCCAGGGGGCCTCTGGGCAGTTCTTC.

The rearrangement links TRBV2 to TRBJ2-7; 9 nucleotides line up with TRBD1. J lost 4 bases, V lost 7 bases, and 11 bases had no gene match. Germline values: CDR1 SNHLY, CDR2 FYNNEI. The CDR3 totals 15 residues. In nucleotides, the CDR3 is TGTGCCAGCATTTCTGGGACAGGGAGGGTTTACGAGCAGTACTTC. This sequence encodes CASISGTGRVYEQYF.

On this clone: This CDR3 is also generated by other DNA sequences in the sample. The rearrangement links TRBV24-1 to TRBJ1-1; D possibly corresponds to TRBD1 (5 bases). V lost 5 bases to trimming and J lost 7 bases, with 7 bases between them. The CDR3 contains 11 residues. Germline V gene lookup returns CDR1 KGHDR and CDR2 SFDVKD. This CDR3 is CATSVGGEAFF. CDR3 nucleotide sequence: TGTGCCACCAGTGTGGGGGGTGAAGCTTTCTTT.

The chain couples TRBV4-1 to TRBJ2-7, with TRBD1 identical over 7 bases. The germline CDR1 and CDR2 sequences are MGHRA and YSYEKL. Losses at the gene ends were 2 bases for V and 3 bases for J; bases not matched to a gene: 13. This CDR3 comprises 17 residues. In nucleotides, the CDR3 is TGCGCCAGCAGCCAACAACCAGGGGGACCTTCCATCTACGAGCAGTACTTC. The encoded protein is CASSQQPGGPSIYEQYF.

This chain joins TRBV4-2 and TRBJ2-4; no definite D call. The CDR3 is 14 amino acids. V lost 0 bases and J 2 bases, leaving 5 bases between the germline ends. The germline CDR1 and CDR2 sequences are LGHNA and YNFKEQ. CDR3 in DNA: TGTGCCAGCAGCCAAGATGACTCCAAAAACATTCAGTACTTC. Protein sequence: CASSQDDSKNIQYF.

Only a few counts were recorded for this clone. The V and J genes are TRBV12-3 or TRBV12-4 and TRBJ1-2; D ambiguous. The V gene lost 3 bases and the J gene lost 8 bases, with 10 bases spanning the gap. This CDR3 comprises 12 residues. CDR3 residues: CASSFGLLGYTF. DNA of the CDR3: TGTGCCAGCAGTTTCGGGTTACTAGGCTACACCTTC.

In DNA, the CDR3 is TGTGCCAGCAGCCAAGAGGGGACAGGGGGCGATGGCTACACCTTC. This gives the protein CASSQEGTGGDGYTF. This rearrangement joins TRBV4-2 to TRBJ1-2, with 12 bases lining up with TRBD1. Germline assignment: CDR1 LGHNA and CDR2 YNFKEQ. V trimming: 0 bases; J trimming: 6 bases; junction bases outside the gene matches: 2. CDR3 length: 15 amino acids.

This chain connects TRBV7-9 to TRBJ1-4; D unclear. The CDR3 consists of 16 residues. Trimming took off 2 bases at V and 8 bases at J, with 18 bases between the two ends. Germline V CDR1 and CDR2: SEHNR, FQNEAQ (reference sequence). This chain's CDR3 is CASSLNAGGQWEKLFF. Here the CDR3 DNA reads TGTGCCAGCAGCTTAAATGCGGGAGGTCAATGGGAAAAACTGTTTTTT.

J is TRBJ1-5 and V is TRBV3-1 (or the pseudogene TRBV3-2); D not certain. The V end was cut by 4 bases, the J end by 3 bases, with 10 bases between. CDR3 length: 14 amino acids. Germline V CDR1 and CDR2: LGHDT, YNNKEL (reference sequence). The CDR3 coding sequence is TGTGCCAGCAGCCCCAACGCTAACAATCAGCCCCAGCATTTT. Encoded protein: CASSPNANNQPQHF.

The V call is TRBV29-1, the J call TRBJ2-7; D is perhaps TRBD1 (6 bases). There are 12 residues in the CDR3. Per the germline V gene, CDR1 is SQVTM and CDR2 is ANQGSEA. With 6 bases removed from V and 3 bases from J, the gap between germline ends came to 12 bases. The CDR3 loop reads CSVKWTDYEQYF. The CDR3 nucleotides are TGCAGCGTGAAATGGACAGACTACGAGCAGTACTTC.